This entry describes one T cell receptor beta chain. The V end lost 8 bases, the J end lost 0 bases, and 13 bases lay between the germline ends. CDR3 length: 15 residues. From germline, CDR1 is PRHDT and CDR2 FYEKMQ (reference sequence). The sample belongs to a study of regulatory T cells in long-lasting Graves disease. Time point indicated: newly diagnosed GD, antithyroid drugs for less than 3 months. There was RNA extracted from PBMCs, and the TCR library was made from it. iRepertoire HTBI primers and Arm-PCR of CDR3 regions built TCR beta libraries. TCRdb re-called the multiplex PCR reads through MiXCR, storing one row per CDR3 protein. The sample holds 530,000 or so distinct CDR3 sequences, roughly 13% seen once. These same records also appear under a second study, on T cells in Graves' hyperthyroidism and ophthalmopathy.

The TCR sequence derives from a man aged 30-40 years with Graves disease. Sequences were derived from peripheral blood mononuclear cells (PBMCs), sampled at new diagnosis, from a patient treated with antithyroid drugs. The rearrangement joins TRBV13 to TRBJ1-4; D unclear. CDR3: CASGGSGATNEKLFF. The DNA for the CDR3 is TGTGCCAGCGGCGGGTCTGGGGCAACTAATGAAAAACTGTTTTTT.